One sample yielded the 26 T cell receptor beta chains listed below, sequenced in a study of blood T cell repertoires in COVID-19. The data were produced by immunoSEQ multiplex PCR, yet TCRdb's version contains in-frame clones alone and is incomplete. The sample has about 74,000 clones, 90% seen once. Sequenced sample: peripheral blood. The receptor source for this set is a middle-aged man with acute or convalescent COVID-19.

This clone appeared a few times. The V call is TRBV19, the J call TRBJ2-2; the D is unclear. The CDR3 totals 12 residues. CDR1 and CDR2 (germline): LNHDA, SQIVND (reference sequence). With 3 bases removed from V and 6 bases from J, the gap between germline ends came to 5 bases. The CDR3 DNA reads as TGTGCCAGTAGTATCAGTCCCGGGGAGCTGTTTTTT. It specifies CASSISPGELFF.

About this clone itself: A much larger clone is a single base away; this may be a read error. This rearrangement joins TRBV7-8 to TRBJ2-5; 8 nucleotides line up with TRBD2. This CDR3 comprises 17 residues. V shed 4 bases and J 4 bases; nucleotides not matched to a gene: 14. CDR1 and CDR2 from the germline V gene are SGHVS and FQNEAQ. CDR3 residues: CASSSRWREVFTETQYF. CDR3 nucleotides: TGTGCCAGCAGCTCACGCTGGCGGGAGGTCTTTACAGAGACCCAGTACTTC.

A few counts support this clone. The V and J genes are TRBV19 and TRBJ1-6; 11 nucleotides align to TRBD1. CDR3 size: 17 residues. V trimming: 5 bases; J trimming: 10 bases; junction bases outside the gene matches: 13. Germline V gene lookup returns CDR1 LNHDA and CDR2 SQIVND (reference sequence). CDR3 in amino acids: CASSSRDRGSPGSPLHF. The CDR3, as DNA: TGTGCCAGTAGTTCCCGGGACAGGGGGTCCCCGGGCTCACCCCTCCACTTT.

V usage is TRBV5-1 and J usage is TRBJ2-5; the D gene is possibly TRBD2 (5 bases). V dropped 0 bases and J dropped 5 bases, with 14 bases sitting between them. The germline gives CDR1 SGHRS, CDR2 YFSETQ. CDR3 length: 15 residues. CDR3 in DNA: TGCGCCAGCAGCTTGGCCTCCGGACGAGGGGAGACCCAGTACTTC. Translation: CASSLASGRGETQYF. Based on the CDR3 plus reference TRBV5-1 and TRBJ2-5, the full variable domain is KAGVTQTPRYLIKTRGQQVTLSCSPISGHRSVSWYQQTPGQGLQFLFEYFSETQRNKGNFPGRFSGRQFSNSRSEMNVSTLELGDSALYLCASSLASGRGETQYFGPGTRLLVL.

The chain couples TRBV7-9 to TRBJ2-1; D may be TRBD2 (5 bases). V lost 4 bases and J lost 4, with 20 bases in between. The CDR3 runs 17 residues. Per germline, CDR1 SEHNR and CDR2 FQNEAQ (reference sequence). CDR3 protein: CASSSPREGIRYNEQFF. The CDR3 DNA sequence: TGTGCCAGCAGCTCGCCCCGTGAGGGTATCCGGTACAATGAGCAGTTCTTC.

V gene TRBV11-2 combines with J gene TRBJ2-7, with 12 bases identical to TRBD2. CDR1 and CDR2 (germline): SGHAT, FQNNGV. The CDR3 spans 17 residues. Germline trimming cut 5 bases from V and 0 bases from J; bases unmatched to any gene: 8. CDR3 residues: CASSAGTSGLSSYEQYF. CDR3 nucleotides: TGTGCCAGCAGCGCCGGGACTAGCGGGTTAAGCTCCTACGAGCAGTACTTC. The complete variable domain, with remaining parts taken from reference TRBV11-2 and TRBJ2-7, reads EAGVAQSPRYKIIEKRQSVAFWCNPISGHATLYWYQQILGQGPKLLIQFQNNGVVDDSQLPKDRFSAERLKGVDSTLKIQPAKLEDSAVYLCASSAGTSGLSSYEQYFGPGTRLTVT.

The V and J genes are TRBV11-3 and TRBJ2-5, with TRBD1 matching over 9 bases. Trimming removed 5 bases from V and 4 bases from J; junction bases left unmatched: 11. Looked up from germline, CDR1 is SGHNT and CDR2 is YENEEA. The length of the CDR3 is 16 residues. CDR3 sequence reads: CASSPGQGFGRETQYF. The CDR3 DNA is TGTGCCAGCAGCCCAGGACAGGGGTTCGGTCGAGAGACCCAGTACTTC. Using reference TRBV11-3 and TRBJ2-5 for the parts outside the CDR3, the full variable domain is EAGVVQSPRYKIIEKKQPVAFWCNPISGHNTLYWYLQNLGQGPELLIRYENEEAVDDSQLPKDRFSAERLKGVDSTLKIQPAELGDSAVYLCASSPGQGFGRETQYFGPGTRLLVL.

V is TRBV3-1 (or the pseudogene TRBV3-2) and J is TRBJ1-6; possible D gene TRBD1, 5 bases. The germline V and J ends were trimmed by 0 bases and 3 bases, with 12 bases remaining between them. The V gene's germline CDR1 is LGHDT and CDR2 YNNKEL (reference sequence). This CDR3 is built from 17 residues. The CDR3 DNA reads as TGTGCCAGCAGCCAAGATTCGGCAGGGATCTATAATTCACCCCTCCACTTT. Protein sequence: CASSQDSAGIYNSPLHF.

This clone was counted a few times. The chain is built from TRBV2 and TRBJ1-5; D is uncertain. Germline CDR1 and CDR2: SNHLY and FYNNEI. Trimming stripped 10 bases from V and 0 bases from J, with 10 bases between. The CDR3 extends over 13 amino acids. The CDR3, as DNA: TGTGCCAAACGAGGCAATAGCAATCAGCCCCAGCATTTT. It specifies CAKRGNSNQPQHF.

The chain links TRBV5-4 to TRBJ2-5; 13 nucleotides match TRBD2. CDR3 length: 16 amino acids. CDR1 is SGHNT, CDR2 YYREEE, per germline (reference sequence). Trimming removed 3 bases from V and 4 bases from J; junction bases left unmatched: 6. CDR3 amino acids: CASSSGLAGVLETQYF. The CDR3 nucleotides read TGTGCCAGCAGCTCTGGACTAGCGGGAGTGTTAGAGACCCAGTACTTC.

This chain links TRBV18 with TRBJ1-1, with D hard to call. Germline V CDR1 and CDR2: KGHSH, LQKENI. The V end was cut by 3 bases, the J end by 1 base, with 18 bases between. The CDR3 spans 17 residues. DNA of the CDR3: TGTGCCAGCTCACCTCGTAGTATGAGGGCTTCGAACACTGAAGCTTTCTTT. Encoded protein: CASSPRSMRASNTEAFF.

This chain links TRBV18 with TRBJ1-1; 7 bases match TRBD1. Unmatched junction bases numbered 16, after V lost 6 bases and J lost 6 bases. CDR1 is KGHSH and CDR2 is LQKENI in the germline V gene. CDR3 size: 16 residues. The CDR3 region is CASSPFPTGHASEAFF. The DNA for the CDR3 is TGTGCCAGCTCGCCTTTTCCGACAGGGCATGCGTCTGAAGCTTTCTTT.

This CDR3 is CASRGGQGAYEQYF. The CDR3 nucleotides read TGTGCCAGCAGGGGGGGACAGGGGGCCTACGAGCAGTACTTC. The chain uses TRBV6-6 and TRBJ2-7, with 11 bases identical to TRBD1. The CDR3 contains 14 residues. Germline-derived CDR1 and CDR2 are MNHNY and SVGAGI (reference sequence). With V trimmed by 6 bases and J by 2 bases, 3 bases remained unmatched.

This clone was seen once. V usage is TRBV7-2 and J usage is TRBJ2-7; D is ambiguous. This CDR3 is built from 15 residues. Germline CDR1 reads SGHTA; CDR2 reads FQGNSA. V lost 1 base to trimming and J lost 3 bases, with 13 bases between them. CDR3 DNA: TGTGCCAGCAGCTTAGAAAGGAGTTATTTCTACGAGCAGTACTTC. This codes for CASSLERSYFYEQYF.

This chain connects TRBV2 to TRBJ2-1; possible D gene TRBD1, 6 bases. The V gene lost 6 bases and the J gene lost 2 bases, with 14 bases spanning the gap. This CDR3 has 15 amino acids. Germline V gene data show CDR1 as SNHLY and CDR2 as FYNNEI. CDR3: CASSFGQTAYNEQFF. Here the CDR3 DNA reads TGTGCCAGCAGCTTCGGACAGACAGCCTACAATGAGCAGTTCTTC.

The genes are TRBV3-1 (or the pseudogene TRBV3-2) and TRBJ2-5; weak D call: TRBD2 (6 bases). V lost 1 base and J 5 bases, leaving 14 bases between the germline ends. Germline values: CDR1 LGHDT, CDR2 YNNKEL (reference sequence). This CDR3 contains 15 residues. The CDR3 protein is CASSQAGRVGETQYF. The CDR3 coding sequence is TGTGCCAGCAGCCAAGCCGGGAGAGTGGGCGAGACCCAGTACTTC.

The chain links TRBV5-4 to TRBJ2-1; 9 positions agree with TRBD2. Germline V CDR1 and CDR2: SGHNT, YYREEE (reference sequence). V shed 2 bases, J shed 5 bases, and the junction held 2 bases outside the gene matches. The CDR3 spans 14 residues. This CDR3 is CASSFRLADNEQFF. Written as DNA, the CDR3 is TGTGCCAGCAGCTTTCGACTAGCGGACAATGAGCAGTTCTTC.

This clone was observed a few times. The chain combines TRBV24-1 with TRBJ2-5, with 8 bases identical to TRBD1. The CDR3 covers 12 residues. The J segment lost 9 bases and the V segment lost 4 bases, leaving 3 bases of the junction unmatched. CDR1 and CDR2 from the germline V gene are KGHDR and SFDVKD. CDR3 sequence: CATSDRGQSQYF. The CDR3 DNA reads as TGTGCCACCAGTGACAGGGGGCAGTCCCAGTACTTC.

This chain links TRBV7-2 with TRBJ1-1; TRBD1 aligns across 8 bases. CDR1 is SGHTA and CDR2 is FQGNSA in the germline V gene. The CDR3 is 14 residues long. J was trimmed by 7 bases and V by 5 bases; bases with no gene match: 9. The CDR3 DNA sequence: TGTGCCAGCAGCCCCCGTACAGGGGGGGTTGAAGCTTTCTTT. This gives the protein CASSPRTGGVEAFF.

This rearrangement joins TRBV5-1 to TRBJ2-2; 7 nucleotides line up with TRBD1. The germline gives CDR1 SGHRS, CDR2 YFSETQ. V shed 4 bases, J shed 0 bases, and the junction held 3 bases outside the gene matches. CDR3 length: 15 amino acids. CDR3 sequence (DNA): TGCGCCAGCAGCATAGGGACAGCGAACACCGGGGAGCTGTTTTTT. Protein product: CASSIGTANTGELFF.

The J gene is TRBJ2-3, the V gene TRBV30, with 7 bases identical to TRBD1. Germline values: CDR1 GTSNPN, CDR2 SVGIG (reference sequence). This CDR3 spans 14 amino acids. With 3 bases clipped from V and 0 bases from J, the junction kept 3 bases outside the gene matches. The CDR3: CAWSAGGSTDTQYF. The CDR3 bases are TGTGCCTGGAGCGCAGGGGGTAGCACAGATACGCAGTATTTT. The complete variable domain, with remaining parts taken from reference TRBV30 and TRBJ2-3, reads SQTIHQWPATLVQPVGSPLSLECTVEGTSNPNLYWYRQAAGRGLQLLFYSVGIGQISSEVPQNLSASRPQDRQFILSSKKLLLSDSGFYLCAWSAGGSTDTQYFGPGTRLTVL.

CDR3 bases: TGTGCCAGCAGCCAAGTTAGGGACAGAGTCCAAGAGACCCAGTACTTC. Its protein is CASSQVRDRVQETQYF. The rearrangement links TRBV3-1 (or the pseudogene TRBV3-2) to TRBJ2-5; 7 nucleotides agree with TRBD1. The V and J ends lost 1 base and 1 base, in that order; junction bases with no gene match: 6. The CDR3 is made up of 16 amino acids. Germline lookup yields CDR1 LGHDT and CDR2 YNNKEL (reference sequence).

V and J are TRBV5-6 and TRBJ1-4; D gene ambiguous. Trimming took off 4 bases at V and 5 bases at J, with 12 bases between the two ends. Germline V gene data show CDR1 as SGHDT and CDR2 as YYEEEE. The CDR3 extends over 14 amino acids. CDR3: CASSPGVMNEKLFF. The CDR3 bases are TGTGCCAGCAGCCCGGGAGTGATGAATGAAAAACTGTTTTTT.

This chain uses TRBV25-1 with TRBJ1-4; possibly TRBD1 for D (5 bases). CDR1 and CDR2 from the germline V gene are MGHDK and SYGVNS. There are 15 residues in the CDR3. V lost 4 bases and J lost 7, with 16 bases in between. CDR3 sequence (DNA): TGTGCCAGCAGTGCCCCCGGGGGGAGGAGTGAAAAACTGTTTTTT. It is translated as CASSAPGGRSEKLFF.

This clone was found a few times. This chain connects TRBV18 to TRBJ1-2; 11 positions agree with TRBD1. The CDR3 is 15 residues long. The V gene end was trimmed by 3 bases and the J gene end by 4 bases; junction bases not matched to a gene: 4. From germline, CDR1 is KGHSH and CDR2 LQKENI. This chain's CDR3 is CASSPPGQGVYGYTF. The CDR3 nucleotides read TGTGCCAGCTCACCTCCGGGACAGGGGGTCTATGGCTACACCTTC.

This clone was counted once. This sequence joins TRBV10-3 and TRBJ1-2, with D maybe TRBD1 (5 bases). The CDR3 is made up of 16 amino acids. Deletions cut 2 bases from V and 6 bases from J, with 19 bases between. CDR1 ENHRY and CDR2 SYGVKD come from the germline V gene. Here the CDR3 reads CAISEERAGFLDGYTF. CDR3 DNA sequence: TGTGCCATCAGTGAGGAGCGGGCAGGGTTTTTGGATGGCTACACCTTC.